This is a list of T cell receptor beta chains from one sample in a study. TCRdb re-called the RT-PCR reads with MiXCR, one entry per CDR3 protein. The profile shows 650,000 to 800,000 distinct CDR3 sequences, 12% to 15% of them singletons. Sequencing input: memory CD4+ T cells from blood. These TCRs come from a female donor in good health, serving as a healthy control. CDR3s include the opening cysteine and the closing phenylalanine or tryptophan. D genes are given only for firm matches. Clone sizes are given selectively: once, few, many, or a class where the clone is expanded.

j_gene	v_gene	abundance	d_gene	CDR3aa	CDR3nt
TRBJ1-1	TRBV4-2	-	-	CASSGPGGNTEAFF	TGTGCCAGCAGCGGTCCGGGGGGGAACACTGAAGCTTTCTTT
TRBJ1-5	TRBV6-2/TRBV6-3	-	-	CASTYRPTAYHSNQPQHF	TGTGCCAGCACTTACAGACCGACAGCATACCATAGCAATCAGCCCCAGCATTTT
TRBJ2-7	TRBV7-2	few	-	CASSSQRGGGYEQYF	TGTGCCAGCAGCTCACAGAGGGGGGGCGGCTACGAGCAGTACTTC
TRBJ1-6	TRBV12-3/TRBV12-4	many	-	CASSWWEGSSPLHF	TGTGCCAGCAGTTGGTGGGAAGGGAGTTCACCCCTCCACTTT
TRBJ1-5	TRBV5-4	-	-	CASSLDSGPEHF	TGTGCCAGCAGCTTGGATTCGGGACCAGAGCATTTT
TRBJ2-5	TRBV12-3/TRBV12-4	many	-	CASSSRETQYF	TGTGCCAGCAGTTCAAGAGAGACCCAGTACTTC
TRBJ1-1	TRBV20-1	many	-	CSARDSGGPGEAFF	TGCAGTGCTAGAGATTCGGGGGGGCCCGGTGAAGCTTTCTTT
TRBJ2-7	TRBV2	-	TRBD1	CASTPGAGQGFSYEQYF	TGTGCCAGCACCCCCGGGGCGGGACAGGGGTTCTCCTACGAGCAGTACTTC
TRBJ1-5	TRBV6-6	few	-	CASSQWNQPQHF	TGTGCCAGCAGCCAATGGAATCAGCCCCAGCATTTT
TRBJ1-4	TRBV18	-	-	CASSPGFFTNEKLFF	TGTGCCAGCTCACCAGGGTTCTTCACTAATGAAAAACTGTTTTTT
TRBJ2-5	TRBV11-2	few	-	CASSSPSRGETQYF	TGTGCCAGCAGCTCGCCGAGCAGGGGAGAGACCCAGTACTTC
TRBJ1-3	TRBV5-1	-	TRBD1	CASSLSGQPGNTIYF	TGCGCCAGCAGCTTGTCGGGACAGCCTGGAAACACCATATATTTT
TRBJ2-3	TRBV12-3/TRBV12-4	many	-	CASRVGTSTDTQYF	TGTGCCAGCAGGGTAGGGACTAGCACAGATACGCAGTATTTT
TRBJ2-1	TRBV24-1	few	-	CATSDQGDYNEQFF	TGTGCCACCAGTGATCAAGGGGACTACAATGAGCAGTTCTTC
TRBJ1-6	TRBV3-1	-	-	CASSHSGQLSNSPLHF	TGTGCCAGCAGCCACTCCGGACAGTTATCGAATTCACCCCTCCACTTT
TRBJ1-1	TRBV5-1	few	TRBD1	CASSSGTAISNTEAFF	TGCGCCAGCAGCTCCGGGACAGCTATTTCGAACACTGAAGCTTTCTTT
TRBJ2-4	TRBV4-2	-	-	CASSQGVPTGDLAKNIQYF	TGTGCCAGCAGCCAAGGAGTCCCAACAGGCGACCTAGCCAAAAACATTCAGTACTTC
TRBJ1-5	TRBV28	-	-	CASSRLRDRNQPQHF	TGTGCCAGCAGTCGCCTCCGGGACCGCAATCAGCCCCAGCATTTT
TRBJ2-1	TRBV24-1	few	-	CATSAPGVRTERSSYNEQFF	TGTGCCACCAGTGCCCCAGGGGTGCGGACAGAAAGAAGCTCCTACAATGAGCAGTTCTTC
TRBJ1-6	TRBV6-5	few	-	CASSYSTRSGIRPLHF	TGTGCCAGCAGTTATAGTACCAGGTCGGGGATTCGACCCCTCCACTTT
TRBJ2-3	TRBV7-2	few	-	CASSLAGLGDTQYF	TGTGCCAGCAGCTTAGCAGGGCTGGGAGATACGCAGTATTTT
TRBJ2-3	TRBV27	few	-	CASSFRVHTDTQYF	TGTGCCAGCAGTTTCCGGGTCCACACAGATACGCAGTATTTT
TRBJ2-1	TRBV9	-	-	CASSTGSGIYNEQFF	TGTGCCAGCAGCACAGGGAGCGGGATCTACAATGAGCAGTTCTTC
TRBJ2-2	TRBV18	few	TRBD1	CASSPDRDMGELFF	TGTGCCAGCTCACCGGACAGGGACATGGGGGAGCTGTTTTTT
TRBJ1-3	TRBV9	-	-	CASSVEGRNTIYF	TGTGCCAGCAGCGTAGAGGGCCGAAACACCATATATTTT
TRBJ2-5	TRBV20-1	many	-	CSARDRRRGGYF	TGCAGTGCTAGAGATCGGAGGAGGGGCGGGTACTTC
TRBJ2-7	TRBV7-8	-	-	CASSPEGAGYGEQYF	TGTGCCAGCAGCCCCGAGGGCGCAGGGTACGGCGAGCAGTACTTC
TRBJ1-5	TRBV7-2	-	-	CASSLGGGRQSNQPQHF	TGTGCCAGCAGCTTGGGCGGGGGGAGACAGAGCAATCAGCCCCAGCATTTT
TRBJ1-1	TRBV28	-	-	CASSLFGGAEAFF	TGTGCCAGCAGTTTATTTGGGGGGGCTGAAGCTTTCTTT
TRBJ2-1	TRBV24-1	-	-	CATSAGTTVYNEQFF	TGTGCCACCAGTGCTGGGACAACCGTATACAATGAGCAGTTCTTC
TRBJ1-5	TRBV6-5	many	-	CASSYSEGSNQPQHF	TGTGCCAGCAGTTATTCTGAGGGAAGCAATCAGCCCCAGCATTTT
TRBJ2-5	TRBV20-1	many	TRBD1	CSARLTGEETQYF	TGCAGTGCTAGATTGACAGGGGAAGAGACCCAGTACTTC
TRBJ1-1	TRBV12-3/TRBV12-4	-	-	CASRPVTGGNTEAFF	TGTGCCAGCAGGCCCGTGACCGGGGGGAACACTGAAGCTTTCTTT
TRBJ1-4	TRBV10-3	-	TRBD1	CATRDREEKLFF	TGTGCCACAAGGGACAGGGAAGAAAAACTGTTTTTT
TRBJ1-6	TRBV30	-	-	CAWGSSSSYNSPLHF	TGTGCCTGGGGATCTTCTAGCTCCTATAATTCACCCCTCCACTTT
TRBJ1-5	TRBV20-1	few	-	CSASGQMLEPQHF	TGCAGTGCCTCCGGGCAGATGCTGGAGCCCCAGCATTTT
TRBJ1-5	TRBV20-1	few	TRBD1	CSARDRDPYSNQPQHF	TGCAGTGCTAGGGACAGGGACCCTTATAGCAATCAGCCCCAGCATTTT
TRBJ1-1	TRBV7-2	few	-	CASSYRAPLNTEAFF	TGTGCCAGCAGCTACAGGGCTCCGTTGAACACTGAAGCTTTCTTT
TRBJ2-3	TRBV18	-	-	CASSWVAQSTDTQYF	TGTGCCAGCTCCTGGGTGGCTCAAAGCACAGATACGCAGTATTTT
TRBJ1-6	TRBV12-3/TRBV12-4	many	-	CASSISTGSSYNSPLHF	TGTGCCAGCAGTATATCGACGGGAAGCTCCTATAATTCACCCCTCCACTTT
TRBJ2-5	TRBV20-1	-	-	CSALGLIQETQYF	TGCAGTGCCCTGGGGCTGATCCAAGAGACCCAGTACTTC
TRBJ1-1	TRBV2	-	TRBD1	CASSRQGLAFF	TGTGCCAGCAGTAGACAGGGGTTGGCTTTCTTT
TRBJ2-3	TRBV9	once	-	CASSPSGHTDTQYF	TGTGCCAGCAGCCCCAGCGGACACACAGATACGCAGTATTTT
TRBJ2-2	TRBV5-1	few	TRBD2	CASSLAVASGTGELFF	TGCGCCAGCAGCTTGGCTGTGGCTAGCGGGACCGGGGAGCTGTTTTTT
TRBJ1-5	TRBV12-3/TRBV12-4	many	-	CASTRSHQPQHF	TGTGCCAGCACTAGGTCTCATCAGCCCCAGCATTTT
TRBJ2-1	TRBV7-9	-	-	CASSRLGLGNEQFF	TGTGCCAGCAGCCGACTCGGCTTGGGCAATGAGCAGTTCTTC
TRBJ1-5	TRBV11-2	-	-	CASSLSSSPDQPQHF	TGTGCCAGCAGCTTATCGTCCTCGCCGGATCAGCCCCAGCATTTT
TRBJ2-6	TRBV24-1	-	-	CATSVSRQGGGGANVLTF	TGTGCCACCAGTGTAAGTAGGCAGGGTGGCGGTGGGGCCAACGTCCTGACTTTC
TRBJ2-3	TRBV4-2	many	-	CASTREGSSTDTQYF	TGTGCCAGCACCCGCGAGGGGTCTAGCACAGATACGCAGTATTTT
TRBJ2-7	TRBV20-1	few	TRBD2	CSARAERGFAYEQYF	TGCAGTGCTAGAGCCGAGCGGGGCTTTGCCTACGAGCAGTACTTC
TRBJ2-3	TRBV5-8	few	-	CASSLFPGSQDTQYF	TGTGCCAGCAGCTTGTTTCCTGGGTCACAAGATACGCAGTATTTT
TRBJ2-7	TRBV7-9	many	TRBD2	CASSFPRAGQTYEQYF	TGTGCCAGCAGCTTCCCCAGAGCGGGGCAGACCTACGAGCAGTACTTC
TRBJ2-5	TRBV6-6	many	-	CASSPGGGGETQYF	TGTGCCAGCAGCCCTGGCGGAGGGGGGGAGACCCAGTACTTC
TRBJ2-5	TRBV11-2	-	TRBD2	CASSSRAGGKEETQYF	TGTGCCAGCAGCTCTAGAGCGGGAGGGAAGGAAGAGACCCAGTACTTC
TRBJ2-7	TRBV15	once	-	CATSRSSTSREQYF	TGTGCCACCAGCAGATCTTCGACTAGTCGCGAGCAGTACTTC
TRBJ2-3	TRBV27	few	TRBD2	CASSRDTGKGLAGDNTDTQYF	TGTGCCAGCAGCCGTGATACAGGGAAGGGACTAGCGGGAGACAATACAGATACGCAGTATTTT
TRBJ2-1	TRBV20-1	many	-	CSASDPQTYNEQFF	TGCAGTGCTAGTGATCCCCAGACTTACAATGAGCAGTTCTTC
TRBJ2-1	TRBV29-1	many	TRBD1	CSVELGTGQSSYNEQFF	TGCAGCGTTGAATTGGGGACAGGCCAGAGCTCCTACAATGAGCAGTTCTTC